The present TCR beta chain was sequenced within a study of blood T cell repertoires in COVID-19. The wider study: Sample material is recorded as cDNA or gDNA derived from T cells, B-cell-depleted T cells, or PBMCs.

CDR3 length: 14 residues. Trimming removed 1 base at V and 2 bases at J, with 6 bases between. Germline lookup yields CDR1 SGHTA and CDR2 FQGNSA. Per the original data handling: Using reference gene primer amplification, nucleated cell counts were estimated. Only in-frame clones appear in the TCRdb table, and some are missing; sequencing was by immunoSEQ multiplex PCR. V and J calls and clone size follow that table, whereas D and trimming were derived from the DNA. The data contain roughly 330,000 clones, 88% of them seen just once; the ten biggest clones take up approximately 4%. The J gene is TRBJ1-5, the V gene TRBV7-2; D is ambiguous. This clonotype originated in a woman between 50 and 59 years old with active or convalescent COVID-19. The sequenced sample consisted of peripheral blood. This CDR3 reads CASSLDQGNQPQHF. DNA of the CDR3: TGTGCCAGCAGCTTAGATCAGGGCAATCAGCCCCAGCATTTT.